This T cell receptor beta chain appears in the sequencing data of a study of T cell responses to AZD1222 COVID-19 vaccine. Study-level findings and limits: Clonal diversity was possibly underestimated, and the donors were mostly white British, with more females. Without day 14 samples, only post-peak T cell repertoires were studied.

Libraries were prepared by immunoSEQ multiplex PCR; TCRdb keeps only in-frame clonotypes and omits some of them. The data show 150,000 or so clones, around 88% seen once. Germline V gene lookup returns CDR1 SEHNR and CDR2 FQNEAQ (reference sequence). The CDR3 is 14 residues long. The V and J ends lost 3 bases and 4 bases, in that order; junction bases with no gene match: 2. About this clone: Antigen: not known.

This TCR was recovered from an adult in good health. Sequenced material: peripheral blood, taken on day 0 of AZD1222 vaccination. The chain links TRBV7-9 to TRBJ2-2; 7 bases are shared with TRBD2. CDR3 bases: TGTGCCAGCAGCTTTAGCGGGCCCACCGGGGAGCTGTTTTTT. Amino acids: CASSFSGPTGELFF.